Each of the 25 T cell receptor beta chains below was sequenced from the same sample in a study of cytomegalovirus exposure and HLA in healthy donors. A multiplex PCR was run with 60 Vbeta primers and 13 Jbeta primers. TCRdb's copy holds only in-frame clones and misses some; the assay was immunoSEQ multiplex PCR. The sample holds roughly 120,000 clones; around 79% are singletons and the top ten take about 3.5%. Material: PBMCs. All receptors derive from a woman in her twenties or thirties in good health and CMV-seropositive.

A remark on this clone: The germline gene is not matched at one end of the junction; a read error may be the cause. The CDR3 protein is CASSLILAGTFF. CDR3 DNA: TGTGCCAGCAGTTTAATATTGGCAGGGACTTTTTTC. The chain couples TRBV28 to TRBJ2-7; D may be TRBD2 (6 bases). The CDR3 runs to 12 residues. Germline V CDR1 and CDR2: MDHEN, SYDVKM. Full variable domain (remainder filled in from reference TRBV28 and TRBJ2-7): DVKVTQSSRYLVKRTGEKVFLECVQDMDHENMFWYRQDPGLGLRLIYFSYDVKMKEKGDIPEGYSVSREKKERFSLILESASTNQTSMYLCASSLILAGTFFGPGTRLTVT.

On this clone: The DNA is omitted, as the CDR3 cannot be located on it reliably, and the CDR3 follows TCRdb's listing. The rearrangement links TRBV7-9 to TRBJ2-5; no check of the table's D call, TRBD2, against the DNA was made. The CDR3 is made up of 19 amino acids, end residues included. Germline CDR1 SEHNR, CDR2 FQNEAQ (reference sequence). CDR3 sequence reads: CASSILEKSGGAHRETQYF.

The chain uses TRBV7-9 and TRBJ2-5; 9 bases are shared with TRBD2. This CDR3 comprises 15 residues. V lost 2 bases and J lost 5; bases outside the gene matches: 6. From germline, CDR1 is SEHNR and CDR2 FQNEAQ (reference sequence). This CDR3 reads CASSLFGGGEETQYF. CDR3 bases: TGTGCCAGCAGCTTATTCGGCGGGGGGGAGGAGACCCAGTACTTC.

The chain is built from TRBV19 and TRBJ1-2, with D possibly matching TRBD1 (5 bases). Germline CDR1 and CDR2: LNHDA and SQIVND (reference sequence). This CDR3 comprises 12 residues. Trimming took 5 bases from V and 4 from J, leaving 8 bases between them. The CDR3 DNA reads as TGTGCCAGTAGTGGGCAGGGCTATGGCTACACCTTC. The encoded protein is CASSGQGYGYTF.

This chain joins TRBV5-1 and TRBJ2-1; the match to TRBD1 covers 10 bases. V dropped 5 bases and J dropped 8; count of bases not matched to a gene: 7. Germline V gives CDR1 SGHRS, CDR2 YFSETQ. The CDR3 length is 14 residues. The CDR3 sequence is CASSSRQGAYEQFF. CDR3 coding DNA: TGCGCCAGCAGTTCGAGACAGGGGGCTTATGAGCAGTTCTTC.

This chain joins TRBV7-9 and TRBJ1-4; perhaps TRBD1 as D (5 bases). The CDR3 is made up of 15 amino acids. Trimming cost V 3 bases and J 8 bases, with 16 bases left between them. Germline values: CDR1 SEHNR, CDR2 FQNEAQ (reference sequence). The CDR3 region is CASSLTAGGGEKLFF. The DNA for the CDR3 is TGTGCCAGCAGCTTGACCGCCGGGGGGGGAGAAAAACTGTTTTTT.

The gene calls are TRBV27 and TRBJ2-7, with a tentative D call TRBD2 (6 bases). Germline V gives CDR1 MNHEY, CDR2 SMNVEV (reference sequence). The CDR3 totals 19 residues. The V end lost 5 bases, the J end lost 0 bases, and 26 bases lay between the germline ends. The CDR3 DNA reads as TGTGCCAGCAGTGTGGAATCCCCCGGGCTAGCGAGGAGCTCCTACGAGCAGTACTTC. Its protein is CASSVESPGLARSSYEQYF.

The chain is built from TRBV29-1 and TRBJ2-4, with TRBD1 as a possible D gene (7 bases). This CDR3 is built from 13 residues. Germline V CDR1 and CDR2: SQVTM, ANQGSEA. Deletions cut 6 bases from V and 3 bases from J, with 12 bases between. This CDR3 is CSVRGVGKNIQYF. In DNA form, the CDR3 reads TGCAGCGTCAGGGGGGTGGGCAAAAACATTCAGTACTTC. Looking up the rest from reference TRBV29-1 and TRBJ2-4 gives the full variable domain: SAVISQKPSRDICQRGTSLTIQCQVDSQVTMMFWYRQQPGQSLTLIATANQGSEATYESGFVIDKFPISRPNLTFSTLTVSNMSPEDSSIYLCSVRGVGKNIQYFGAGTRLSVL.

At least ten counts were recorded for this clone. The CDR3: CASSSSSYNEQFF. CDR3 DNA sequence: TGTGCCAGCAGCTCCTCCTCCTACAATGAGCAGTTCTTC. The chain combines TRBV5-4 with TRBJ2-1, with D unresolved. V was trimmed by 3 bases and J by 0 bases, leaving 4 bases between them. Germline V CDR1 and CDR2: SGHNT, YYREEE (reference sequence). The CDR3 runs to 13 residues.

The chain has TRBV28 and TRBJ1-1, with D maybe TRBD1 (6 bases). Trimming shortened V by 2 bases and J by 8 bases, and 9 bases separated the two germline ends. Germline CDR1 MDHEN, CDR2 SYDVKM. This CDR3 has 12 amino acids. CDR3 sequence: CASSLGQLEAFF. CDR3 DNA: TGTGCCAGCAGTTTAGGACAGTTGGAAGCTTTCTTT.

V usage is TRBV5-6 and J usage is TRBJ1-1; TRBD1 is a possible D gene (5 bases). V shed 3 bases and J shed 1 base, with 13 bases lying between them. The CDR3 consists of 15 residues. Germline-derived CDR1 and CDR2 are SGHDT and YYEEEE. The CDR3 DNA is TGTGCCAGCAGCTCCCCGGGGGGGACGAACACTGAAGCTTTCTTT. Translating it yields CASSSPGGTNTEAFF.

The chain links TRBV9 to TRBJ1-2; 9 bases are a match to TRBD1. This CDR3 has 14 amino acids. Germline V CDR1 and CDR2: SGDLS, YYNGEE. Trimming at V came to 6 bases and at J to 3 bases, leaving 6 bases not matched to a gene. This CDR3 reads CASTRTGVDYGYTF. Written as DNA, the CDR3 is TGTGCCAGCACCAGGACAGGGGTTGACTATGGCTACACCTTC.

V gene TRBV18 combines with J gene TRBJ1-5; D is possibly TRBD1 (6 bases). There are 13 residues in the CDR3. Deletions cut 6 bases from V and 6 bases from J, with 12 bases between. Per the germline V gene, CDR1 is KGHSH and CDR2 is LQKENI. In DNA, the CDR3 is TGTGCCAGCTCGGGGGGGGCTAGTCAGCCCCAGCATTTT. It translates to CASSGGASQPQHF.

The chain carries TRBV11-2 and TRBJ1-6, with D unclear. Germline V lookup: CDR1 SGHAT, CDR2 FQNNGV. V lost 5 bases and J 6 bases, leaving 8 bases between the germline ends. This CDR3 contains 13 residues. The CDR3 loop is CASSPTPNSPLHF. CDR3 DNA: TGTGCCAGCAGCCCGACACCTAATTCACCCCTCCACTTT.

The chain links TRBV6-5 to TRBJ1-1; 10 bases match TRBD1. V lost 8 bases and J lost 11; bases outside the gene matches: 14. Germline V gene sequence: CDR1 MNHEY, CDR2 SVGAGI. The CDR3 extends over 14 amino acids. Here the CDR3 reads CASLPTDRGRGAFF. As DNA, the CDR3 is TGTGCCAGCCTTCCTACTGACAGGGGGCGGGGTGCTTTCTTT.

This rearrangement joins TRBV30 to TRBJ1-3; a weak D match, TRBD1 (6 bases). The CDR3 consists of 15 residues. CDR1 GTSNPN and CDR2 SVGIG come from the germline V gene (reference sequence). Trimming left V 2 bases short and J 4 bases short, with 15 bases between. The CDR3 nucleotides are TGTGCCTGGAGTTTGGGACATTCGAAAGGAAACACCATATATTTT. It yields the protein CAWSLGHSKGNTIYF.

CDR3 sequence (DNA): TGTGCCAGCAGCTTAGAGCTCAGGGCTGGCTACACCTTC. The encoded protein is CASSLELRAGYTF. The chain employs TRBV7-8 and TRBJ1-2; the D gene is possibly TRBD1 (5 bases). The germline gives CDR1 SGHVS, CDR2 FQNEAQ. The CDR3 contains 13 residues. V was pared by 1 base and J by 7 bases, with 10 bases between.

The J gene is TRBJ2-7, the V gene TRBV7-6; TRBD2 agrees at 8 bases. Germline trimming cut 5 bases from V and 5 bases from J; bases unmatched to any gene: 11. Germline CDR1 is SGHVS and CDR2 is FNYEAQ. The CDR3 covers 15 residues. The CDR3 DNA is TGTGCCAGCAGCCCCCGCATCGGGGGGGGTCACGAGCAGTACTTC. Residues: CASSPRIGGGHEQYF.

The J gene is TRBJ1-4, the V gene TRBV9; 9 bases map to TRBD1. The CDR3 has 18 residues. Germline-derived CDR1 and CDR2 are SGDLS and YYNGEE. V lost 0 bases, J lost 4 bases, and 10 bases stayed unmatched. The DNA for the CDR3 is TGTGCCAGCAGCGTAGGAGGACAGGGGATTTCCTTTAATGAAAAACTGTTTTTT. Its translation is CASSVGGQGISFNEKLFF.

This clone was seen a few times. The J gene is TRBJ2-1, the V gene TRBV9; 14 bases are shared with TRBD2. There are 16 residues in the CDR3. Trimming at V came to 0 bases and at J to 8 bases, leaving 4 bases not matched to a gene. Germline CDR1 reads SGDLS; CDR2 reads YYNGEE. The CDR3 DNA reads as TGTGCCAGCAGCGTAGAACCGGGACTAGCGGGGGATGAGCAGTTCTTC. Its protein product is CASSVEPGLAGDEQFF.

The chain uses TRBV5-1 and TRBJ2-2; 9 nucleotides match TRBD1. J lost 2 bases, V lost 2 bases, and 7 bases had no gene match. Germline-derived CDR1 and CDR2 are SGHRS and YFSETQ. The CDR3 loop spans 17 amino acids. DNA for the CDR3: TGCGCCAGCAGCTTAACTGACAGGGGGAGAAACACCGGGGAGCTGTTTTTT. It translates to CASSLTDRGRNTGELFF.

This chain joins TRBV5-1 and TRBJ2-7; the D gene is possibly TRBD2 (5 bases). From germline, CDR1 is SGHRS and CDR2 YFSETQ. This CDR3 has 15 amino acids. The germline V and J ends were trimmed by 0 bases and 0 bases, with 10 bases remaining between them. The CDR3 coding sequence is TGCGCCAGCAGCTTGGCCGGGAAGAGCTCCTACGAGCAGTACTTC. It is translated as CASSLAGKSSYEQYF.

This clone was picked up many times. V gene TRBV30 combines with J gene TRBJ1-2; D unresolved. CDR1 GTSNPN and CDR2 SVGIG come from the germline V gene (reference sequence). V lost 2 bases, J lost 4 bases, and 8 bases lay in between. This CDR3 contains 12 residues. CDR3 loop: CAWSQTGYGYTF. CDR3 bases: TGTGCCTGGAGTCAAACCGGCTATGGCTACACCTTC.

V and J are TRBV30 and TRBJ1-6; D perhaps matches TRBD1 (6 bases). The CDR3 length is 17 residues. Germline V gives CDR1 GTSNPN, CDR2 SVGIG (reference sequence). V gave up 3 bases and J gave up 0 bases, with 15 bases separating them. CDR3 sequence (DNA): TGTGCCTGGAGGCCGAGGGGGGGGAGCTCCTATAATTCACCCCTCCACTTT. This sequence encodes CAWRPRGGSSYNSPLHF. The whole variable domain, filled in from reference TRBV30 and TRBJ1-6, reads SQTIHQWPATLVQPVGSPLSLECTVEGTSNPNLYWYRQAAGRGLQLLFYSVGIGQISSEVPQNLSASRPQDRQFILSSKKLLLSDSGFYLCAWRPRGGSSYNSPLHFGNGTRLTVT.

J is TRBJ2-7 and V is TRBV7-2; 7 nucleotides agree with TRBD1. The CDR3 spans 13 residues. Germline V gives CDR1 SGHTA, CDR2 FQGNSA. Trimming removed 2 bases from V and 2 bases from J; junction bases left unmatched: 0. CDR3 nucleotide sequence: TGTGCCAGCAGCTTAAGGGGGCCCTACGAGCAGTACTTC. Translation gives CASSLRGPYEQYF.